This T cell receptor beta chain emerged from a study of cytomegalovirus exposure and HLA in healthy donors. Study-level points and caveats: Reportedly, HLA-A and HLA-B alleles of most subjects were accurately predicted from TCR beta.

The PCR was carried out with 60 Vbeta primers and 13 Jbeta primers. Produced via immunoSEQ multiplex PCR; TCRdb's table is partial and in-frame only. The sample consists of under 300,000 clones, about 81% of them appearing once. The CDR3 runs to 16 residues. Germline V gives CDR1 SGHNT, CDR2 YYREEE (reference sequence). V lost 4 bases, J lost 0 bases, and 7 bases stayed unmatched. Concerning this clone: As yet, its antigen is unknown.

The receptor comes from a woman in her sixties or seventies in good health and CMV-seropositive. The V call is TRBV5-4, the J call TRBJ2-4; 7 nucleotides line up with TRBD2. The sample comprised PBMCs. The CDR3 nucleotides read TGTGCCAGCAGCCTTGGGGGGGGGTTAGCCAAAAACATTCAGTACTTC. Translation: CASSLGGGLAKNIQYF. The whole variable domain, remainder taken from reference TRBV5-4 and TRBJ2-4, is ETGVTQSPTHLIKTRGQQVTLRCSSQSGHNTVSWYQQALGQGPQFIFQYYREEENGRGNFPPRFSGLQFPNYSSELNVNALELDDSALYLCASSLGGGLAKNIQYFGAGTRLSVL.